The source of this TCR beta chain is a study of shared clonotypes between healthy human individuals. General observations from the study: A limitation of the genetic and exposure-history diversity represented arose from few donors. Non-shared clonotypes were found to have lower generation probabilities than the clonotypes that were shared by all four of the sorted-subset donors.

There were no recent acute infections or vaccinations among the donors, who were healthy HIV-negative adults. Assay: immunoSEQ multiplex PCR; the TCRdb copy retains only in-frame clones and omits some. The sample contains approximately 2.3 million clones, 85% to 95% of which appear only once. This clone was detected only a few times. The antigen is unknown. The same CDR3 is also encoded by other DNA sequences in this sample. Germline loops: CDR1 MDHEN, CDR2 SYDVKM. This CDR3 region has 11 residues. V lost 6 bases, J lost 6 bases, and 8 bases lay in between. The sequence derives from a man aged 18 to 30 in good health. Some clones in this sample may be carry-over from other donors' samples. Source material: naive CD4+ T cells from PBMCs. Subset in this sample: CD45RA+ positively selected. V usage is TRBV28 and J usage is TRBJ1-1; D gene unclear. The CDR3: CASSLRAEAFF. CDR3 coding DNA: TGTGCCAGCAGCCTCCGTGCTGAAGCTTTCTTT.